This is a list of T cell receptor beta chains from one sample in a study of T-cell memory formation after mild COVID-19. TCRdb re-called the 5' RACE reads through MiXCR, storing one row per CDR3 protein. The sample consists of approximately 250,000 distinct CDR3 sequences, approximately 15% of them appearing once. The sample taken for sequencing was PBMCs or a T cell subset sorted from them (not recorded which). All receptors come from a man aged 18 to 30 who had mild COVID-19 (a few samples of this study predate the infection). Cell type and time point are not known. CDR3s include the opening cysteine and the closing phenylalanine or tryptophan. D genes are given only for firm matches. Clone size is shown for a subset of rows, as once, few, many or a class of expanded clone.

clone_size j_call v_call d_call cdr3_aa cdr3_nt
many TRBJ2-6 TRBV7-2 - CASSVSGANVLTF TGTGCCAGCAGTGTGAGCGGGGCCAACGTCCTGACTTTC
- TRBJ2-5 TRBV11-2 - CASEGPGETQYF TGTGCCAGCGAGGGGCCGGGGGAGACCCAGTACTTC
- TRBJ1-6 TRBV6-5 - CASRLFGEAYNSPLHF TGTGCCAGCCGTCTTTTCGGCGAGGCCTATAATTCACCCCTCCACTTT
- TRBJ1-1 TRBV10-3 - CASESRRFTEAFF TGTGCCAGTGAGTCACGGAGGTTCACTGAAGCTTTCTTT
- TRBJ2-3 TRBV4-3 TRBD2 CASSQDLPGGGADTQYF TGCGCCAGCAGCCAAGATCTGCCAGGCGGGGGTGCAGATACGCAGTATTTT
many TRBJ2-3 TRBV7-2 - CASSLARDTQYF TGTGCCAGCAGCTTAGCGCGAGATACGCAGTATTTT
- TRBJ2-5 TRBV5-5 - CASSLLTGRYQETQYF TGTGCCAGCAGCTTGTTGACAGGGAGGTACCAAGAGACCCAGTACTTC
- TRBJ2-1 TRBV5-1 TRBD1 CASSRPGDPGQGAFF TGCGCCAGCAGCCGCCCGGGGGACCCCGGACAGGGTGCGTTCTTC
few TRBJ1-6 TRBV6-5 TRBD1 CASSYSWDRDSPLHF TGTGCCAGCAGTTACTCGTGGGACAGGGATTCACCCCTCCACTTT
few TRBJ2-5 TRBV4-3 TRBD2 CASSPRLAGQETQYF TGCGCCAGCAGCCCACGACTAGCGGGGCAGGAGACCCAGTACTTC
- TRBJ2-5 TRBV5-1 - CASSLAQGKETQYF TGCGCCAGCAGCTTGGCGCAGGGAAAAGAGACCCAGTACTTC
many TRBJ2-5 TRBV5-5 - CASSSPPDQYF TGTGCCAGCAGCTCCCCCCCGGACCAGTACTTC
few TRBJ2-2 TRBV10-1 - CASAPGQNTGELFF TGCGCCAGCGCCCCGGGACAGAACACCGGGGAGCTGTTTTTT
few TRBJ2-7 TRBV12-3/TRBV12-4 - CASSLGGDFYEQYF TGTGCCAGCAGTTTAGGCGGGGACTTCTACGAGCAGTACTTC
few TRBJ2-7 TRBV12-3/TRBV12-4 - CASSLRQNYEQYF TGTGCCAGCAGTCTTCGACAGAACTACGAGCAGTACTTC
many TRBJ2-3 TRBV20-1 - CSASAVLTDTQYF TGCAGTGCTAGCGCCGTCCTCACAGATACGCAGTATTTT
few TRBJ2-3 TRBV4-3 - CASSQDWKGTSTDTQYF TGCGCCAGCAGCCAAGATTGGAAAGGGACTAGCACAGATACGCAGTATTTT
- TRBJ2-5 TRBV28 - CASNSGPAQETQYF TGTGCCAGCAACTCTGGTCCAGCCCAAGAGACCCAGTACTTC
few TRBJ1-1 TRBV5-1 - CASSHIDNPEAFF TGCGCCAGCAGCCACATTGACAATCCCGAAGCTTTCTTT
few TRBJ2-7 TRBV5-1 TRBD1 CASSWTGEDTSEQYF TGCGCCAGCAGTTGGACAGGGGAAGATACTAGCGAGCAGTACTTC
few TRBJ2-7 TRBV4-1 - CASSQRLEVHEQYF TGCGCCAGCAGCCAAAGGTTAGAAGTCCACGAGCAGTACTTC
- TRBJ1-1 TRBV7-2 - CASSLGSVSATPEAFF TGTGCCAGCAGCTTAGGTAGCGTTTCGGCAACTCCTGAAGCTTTCTTT
- TRBJ1-1 TRBV6-5 - CASSYKGGTEAFF TGTGCCAGCAGTTATAAGGGGGGCACTGAAGCTTTCTTT
few TRBJ1-4 TRBV5-5 - CASSGLMTATNEKLFF TGTGCCAGCAGCGGGTTGATGACCGCAACTAATGAAAAACTGTTTTTT
- TRBJ1-1 TRBV7-2 - CASSLWTVNTEAFF TGTGCCAGCAGCTTATGGACGGTGAACACTGAAGCTTTCTTT
- TRBJ2-2 TRBV5-1 - CASSLVPGTPKNTGELFF TGCGCCAGCAGCTTGGTTCCGGGGACCCCGAAGAACACCGGGGAGCTGTTTTTT
few TRBJ2-2 TRBV7-2 - CASSLVVVGELFF TGTGCCAGCAGCTTAGTGGTCGTGGGGGAGCTGTTTTTT
- TRBJ2-6 TRBV28 TRBD1 CASSWDRGSGANVLTF TGTGCCAGCAGTTGGGACAGGGGCTCTGGGGCCAACGTCCTGACTTTC